This TCR beta chain emerged from a study of cytomegalovirus exposure and HLA in healthy donors. As for the study in general: Out of about 190 million T cells, an earlier analysis found about 100 million unique TCR beta sequences in total. Regarding the study as a whole: The authors later found most CMV-associated TCR beta chains appeared HLA-restricted.

60 Vbeta and 13 Jbeta primers were used in PCR. Libraries were prepared by immunoSEQ multiplex PCR; TCRdb keeps only in-frame clonotypes and omits some of them. The table has 180,000 or so clones, 8.5% to 10% seen once. This clone occurred a few times. Its antigen remains unidentified. Germline assignment: CDR1 SQVTM and CDR2 ANQGSEA. Trimming removed 3 bases at V and 5 bases at J, with 10 bases between. This CDR3 spans 12 amino acids. This TCR derives from a woman aged 30 to 39 in good health and CMV-seropositive. V gene TRBV29-1 combines with J gene TRBJ2-5, with a possible D match to TRBD1 (5 bases). Material: PBMCs. The CDR3, as DNA: TGCAGCGTTGACAGGGTACGGGAGACCCAGTACTTC. Translating it yields CSVDRVRETQYF.